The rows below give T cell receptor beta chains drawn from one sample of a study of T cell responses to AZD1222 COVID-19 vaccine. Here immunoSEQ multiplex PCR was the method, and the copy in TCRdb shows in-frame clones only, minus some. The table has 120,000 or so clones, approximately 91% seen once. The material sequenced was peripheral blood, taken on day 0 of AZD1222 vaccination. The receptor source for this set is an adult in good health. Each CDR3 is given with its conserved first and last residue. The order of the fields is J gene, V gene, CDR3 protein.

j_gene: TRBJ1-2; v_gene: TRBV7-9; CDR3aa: CASRRWGPFYGYTF
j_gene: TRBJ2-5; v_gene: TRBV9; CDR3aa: CASSGTAQETQYF
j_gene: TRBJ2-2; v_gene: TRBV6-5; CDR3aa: CASALGGSGELFF
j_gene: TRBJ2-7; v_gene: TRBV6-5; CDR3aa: CASIARTGSYEQYF
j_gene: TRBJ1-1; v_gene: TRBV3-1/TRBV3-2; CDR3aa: CASSQIEGLTEAFF
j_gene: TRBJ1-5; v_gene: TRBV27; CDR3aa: CASSLSEGIFPQHF
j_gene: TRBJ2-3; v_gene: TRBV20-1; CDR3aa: CSARKTDTQYF
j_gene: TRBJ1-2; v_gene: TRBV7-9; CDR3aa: CASERQGASYTF
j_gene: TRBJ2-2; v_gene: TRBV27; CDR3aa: CASSLNMMSRPGELFF
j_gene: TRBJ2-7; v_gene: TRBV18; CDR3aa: CASSTDYEQYF
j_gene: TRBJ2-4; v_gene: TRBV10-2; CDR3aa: CASSSGQVQGSRNIQYF
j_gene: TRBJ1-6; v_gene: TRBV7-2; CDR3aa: CASSLTTNSPLHF
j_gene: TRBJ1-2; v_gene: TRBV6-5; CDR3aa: CASSYRAAYGYTF
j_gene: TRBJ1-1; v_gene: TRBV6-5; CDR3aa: CASSSQGNTEAFF
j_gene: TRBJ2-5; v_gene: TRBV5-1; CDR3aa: CASSLIGTQETQYF
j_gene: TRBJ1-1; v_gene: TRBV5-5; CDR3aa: CASSFGMMNTEAFF
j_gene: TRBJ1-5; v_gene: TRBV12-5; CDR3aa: CASGLLGGSNQPQHF
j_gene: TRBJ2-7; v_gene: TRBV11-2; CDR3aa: CASSNSAGQTYEQYF
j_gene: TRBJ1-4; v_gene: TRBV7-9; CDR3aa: CASRSGGSGNEKLFF
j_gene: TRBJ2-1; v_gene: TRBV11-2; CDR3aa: CASSFQRGNNEQFF
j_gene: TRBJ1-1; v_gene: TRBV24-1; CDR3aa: CATSDNVMNTEAFF
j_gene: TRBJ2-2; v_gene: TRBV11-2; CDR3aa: CASSGGRGRITGELFF
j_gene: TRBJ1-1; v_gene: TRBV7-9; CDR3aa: CASSLDRGRGTEAFF
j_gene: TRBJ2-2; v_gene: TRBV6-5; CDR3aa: CASSYSRGPGTGELFF
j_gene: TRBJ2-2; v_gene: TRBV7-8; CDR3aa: CASSPDVGTPFF
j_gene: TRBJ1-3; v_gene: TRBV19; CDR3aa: CASRPPLKEPGNTIYF
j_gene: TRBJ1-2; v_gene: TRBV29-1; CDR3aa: CSAEDREFYGYTF
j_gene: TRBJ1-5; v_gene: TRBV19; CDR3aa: CATSRDRQESRDQPQHF
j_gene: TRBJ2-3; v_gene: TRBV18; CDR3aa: CASSPRPDRSTDTQYF
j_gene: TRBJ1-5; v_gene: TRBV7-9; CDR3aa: CASSYGTGGGQPQHF
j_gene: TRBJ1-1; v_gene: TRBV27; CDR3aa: CASSPRGGMNTEAFF
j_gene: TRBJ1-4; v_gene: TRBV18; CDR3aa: CASSPVAGNEKLFF
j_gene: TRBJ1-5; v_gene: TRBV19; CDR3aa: CASSKTLANQPQHF
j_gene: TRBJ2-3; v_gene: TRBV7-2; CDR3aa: CASSPLGGTTDTQYF
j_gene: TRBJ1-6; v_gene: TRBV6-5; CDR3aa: CASTGTVRTSPLHF
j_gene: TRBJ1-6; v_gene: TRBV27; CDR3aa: CASSLSLPQGGINSPLHF
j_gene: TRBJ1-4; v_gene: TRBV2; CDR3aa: CASSDRDGEKLFF
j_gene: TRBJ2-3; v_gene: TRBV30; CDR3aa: CACGSTDTQYF
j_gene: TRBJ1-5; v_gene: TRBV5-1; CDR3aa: CASSPGEGGNQPQHF
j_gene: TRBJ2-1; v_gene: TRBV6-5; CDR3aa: CASKEQGWHNEQFF
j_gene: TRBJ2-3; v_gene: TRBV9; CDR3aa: CASSAGRDTQYF
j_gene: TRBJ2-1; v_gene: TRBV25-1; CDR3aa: CASSESSGTYNEQFF